Following are 9 T cell receptor beta chains from one sample sequenced in a study of CD8 T cells in Susac syndrome. Random hexamers primed reverse transcription of about 0.45 to 1 ug RNA. TCRdb recomputed calls from the immunoSEQ multiplex PCR reads with MiXCR, one row per CDR3 protein. The data show some 300,000 distinct CDR3 sequences, roughly 85% seen once. The source material was CD8+ T cells from PBMCs. All receptors derive from a human donor with multiple sclerosis.

The chain carries TRBV27 and TRBJ2-2, with D perhaps TRBD1 (6 bases). This CDR3 comprises 16 residues. V was shortened by 6 bases and J by 2 bases, with 16 bases between the two germline ends. The germline V gene encodes CDR1 MNHEY and CDR2 SMNVEV (reference sequence). CDR3 bases: TGTGCCAGCAGGACCCTCCCGGGACAAAACACCGGGGAGCTGTTTTTT. As protein: CASRTLPGQNTGELFF.

This clonotype came up once. This chain uses TRBV29-1 with TRBJ2-5; D possibly corresponds to TRBD1 (5 bases). CDR1 and CDR2 from the germline V gene are SQVTM and ANQGSEA. Deletions cut 3 bases from V and 5 bases from J, with 19 bases between. The CDR3 sequence is 15 residues long. The DNA for the CDR3 is TGCAGCGTTGACTTTTACAGGCAGGGCACGGAGACCCAGTACTTC. Encoded protein: CSVDFYRQGTETQYF.

The V gene is TRBV7-2, the J gene TRBJ1-3; TRBD1 matches 9 bases. V lost 5 bases and J lost 0; bases outside the gene matches: 11. This CDR3 is built from 18 residues. Germline assignment: CDR1 SGHTA and CDR2 FQGNSA. This CDR3 is CASSLRTGDMSSGNTIYF. The CDR3 DNA is TGTGCCAGCAGCCTACGGACAGGGGACATGAGCTCTGGAAACACCATATATTTT.

The V gene is TRBV28, the J gene TRBJ2-7; D remains unclear. CDR3 length equals 13 residues. Per germline, CDR1 MDHEN and CDR2 SYDVKM. V was pared by 5 bases and J by 5 bases, with 13 bases between. The CDR3 is CASSRLVRDEQYF. Here the CDR3 DNA reads TGTGCCAGCAGTCGGTTGGTTAGGGACGAGCAGTACTTC.

V and J are TRBV28 and TRBJ2-7; tentative D call: TRBD1 (5 bases). CDR1 is MDHEN and CDR2 is SYDVKM in the germline V gene. The CDR3 is made up of 14 amino acids. Trimming took 4 bases from V and 0 from J, leaving 10 bases between them. The CDR3 protein is CASSSDSVSYEQYF. The CDR3 region has the DNA TGTGCCAGCAGTTCCGACAGCGTCTCCTACGAGCAGTACTTC.

CDR3 amino acids: CASSSWTGYTGELFF. The CDR3 DNA reads TGTGCCAGCAGCAGCTGGACAGGGTACACCGGGGAGCTGTTTTTT. V gene TRBV5-6 combines with J gene TRBJ2-2; 8 positions match TRBD1. Germline lookup yields CDR1 SGHDT and CDR2 YYEEEE. This CDR3 region has 15 residues. V was clipped by 4 bases and J by 3 bases; unmatched bases: 5.

V usage is TRBV10-3 and J usage is TRBJ1-2, with a weak D call TRBD1 (5 bases). The CDR3 has 12 residues. The germline V and J ends were trimmed by 8 bases and 4 bases, with 11 bases remaining between them. From germline, CDR1 is ENHRY and CDR2 SYGVKD. CDR3 in DNA: TGTGCCATCGGTGGGGACGGCTATGGCTACACCTTC. It specifies CAIGGDGYGYTF.

The V call is TRBV11-2, the J call TRBJ2-3; D unclear. CDR1 and CDR2 from the germline V gene are SGHAT and FQNNGV. V lost 3 bases and J 0 bases, leaving 10 bases between the germline ends. The CDR3 has 15 amino acids. CDR3 bases: TGTGCCAGCAGCTTTGGCGGCTATAGCACAGATACGCAGTATTTT. Translating gives CASSFGGYSTDTQYF.

V usage is TRBV30 and J usage is TRBJ1-4; D not certain. The germline gives CDR1 GTSNPN, CDR2 SVGIG (reference sequence). The CDR3 contains 13 residues. V dropped 1 base and J dropped 4 bases, with 7 bases sitting between them. CDR3 region: CAWSDQNNEKLFF. The DNA for the CDR3 is TGTGCCTGGAGTGACCAGAATAATGAAAAACTGTTTTTT.